This TCR beta chain was observed in a study of blood T cell repertoires in COVID-19. Study as a whole: Some COVID-19 samples were acute and others convalescent; all came from the United States, Italy and Spain.

Using immunoSEQ multiplex PCR, the repertoire was profiled, and TCRdb retains in-frame clones only, with some absent. The repertoire holds roughly 400,000 clones, with just over 90% as singletons. The CDR3 is made up of 15 amino acids. With 1 base clipped from V and 3 bases from J, the junction kept 2 bases outside the gene matches. Germline loops: CDR1 SGHTA, CDR2 FQGTGA. Sequencing input: PBMCs or T cells enriched from blood (not recorded which). The TCR was taken from a woman in her 40s who had been exposed to COVID-19. The chain joins TRBV7-3 to TRBJ2-3; 9 nucleotides match TRBD2. The CDR3: CASSLSSGRTDTQYF. CDR3 bases: TGTGCCAGCAGCTTAAGTAGCGGGAGAACAGATACGCAGTATTTT.